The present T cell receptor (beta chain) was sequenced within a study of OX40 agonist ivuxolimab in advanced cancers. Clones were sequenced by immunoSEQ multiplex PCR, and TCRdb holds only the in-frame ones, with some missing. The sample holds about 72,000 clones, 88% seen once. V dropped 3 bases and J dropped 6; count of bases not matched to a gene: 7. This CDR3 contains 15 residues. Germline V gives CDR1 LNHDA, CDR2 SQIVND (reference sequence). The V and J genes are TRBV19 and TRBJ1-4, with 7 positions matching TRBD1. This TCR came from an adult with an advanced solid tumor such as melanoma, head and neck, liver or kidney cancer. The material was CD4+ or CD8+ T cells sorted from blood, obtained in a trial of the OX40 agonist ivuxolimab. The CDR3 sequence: CASSMSTGLDEKLFF. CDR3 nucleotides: TGTGCCAGTAGTATGTCGACAGGGCTCGATGAAAAACTGTTTTTT.